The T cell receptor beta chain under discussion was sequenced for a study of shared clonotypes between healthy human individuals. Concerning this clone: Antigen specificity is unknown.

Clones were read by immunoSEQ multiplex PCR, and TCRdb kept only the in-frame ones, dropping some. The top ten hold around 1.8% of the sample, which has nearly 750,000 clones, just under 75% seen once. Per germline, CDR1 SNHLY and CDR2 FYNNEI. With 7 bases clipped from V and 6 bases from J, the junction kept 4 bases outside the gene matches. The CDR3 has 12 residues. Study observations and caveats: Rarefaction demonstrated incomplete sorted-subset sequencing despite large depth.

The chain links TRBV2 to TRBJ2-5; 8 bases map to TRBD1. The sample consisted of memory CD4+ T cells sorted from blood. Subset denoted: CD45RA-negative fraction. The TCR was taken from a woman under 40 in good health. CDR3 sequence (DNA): TGTGCCAGCAAGGACAGGGAGAAGACCCAGTACTTC. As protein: CASKDREKTQYF.